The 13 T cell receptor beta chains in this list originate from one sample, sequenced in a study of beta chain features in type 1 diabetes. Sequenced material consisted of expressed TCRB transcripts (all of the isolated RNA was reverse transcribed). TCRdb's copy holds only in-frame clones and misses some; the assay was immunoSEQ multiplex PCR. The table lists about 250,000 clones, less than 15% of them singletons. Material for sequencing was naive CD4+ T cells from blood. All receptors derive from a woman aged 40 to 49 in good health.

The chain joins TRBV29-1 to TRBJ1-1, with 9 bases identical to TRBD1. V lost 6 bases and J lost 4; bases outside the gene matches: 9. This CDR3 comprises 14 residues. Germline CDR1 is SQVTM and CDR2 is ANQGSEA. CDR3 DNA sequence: TGCAGCGTCGAAAAACAGGGACAGGGCACTGAAGCTTTCTTT. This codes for CSVEKQGQGTEAFF.

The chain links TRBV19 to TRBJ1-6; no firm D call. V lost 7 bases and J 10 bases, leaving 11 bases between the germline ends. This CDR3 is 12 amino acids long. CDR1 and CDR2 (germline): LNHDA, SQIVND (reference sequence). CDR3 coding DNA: TGTGCCAGTAATACACCGAACTCACCCCTCCACTTT. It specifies CASNTPNSPLHF. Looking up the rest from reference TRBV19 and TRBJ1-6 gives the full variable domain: DGGITQSPKYLFRKEGQNVTLSCEQNLNHDAMYWYRQDPGQGLRLIYYSQIVNDFQKGDIAEGYSVSREKKESFPLTVTSAQKNPTAFYLCASNTPNSPLHFGNGTRLTVT.

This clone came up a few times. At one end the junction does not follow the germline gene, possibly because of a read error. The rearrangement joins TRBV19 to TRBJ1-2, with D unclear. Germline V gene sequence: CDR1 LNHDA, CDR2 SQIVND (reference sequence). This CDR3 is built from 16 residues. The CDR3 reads CASSIGRPGLWYGYTF. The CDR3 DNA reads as TGTGCCAGCAGTATAGGGCGCCCGGGTTTGTGGTATGGCTACACCTTC.

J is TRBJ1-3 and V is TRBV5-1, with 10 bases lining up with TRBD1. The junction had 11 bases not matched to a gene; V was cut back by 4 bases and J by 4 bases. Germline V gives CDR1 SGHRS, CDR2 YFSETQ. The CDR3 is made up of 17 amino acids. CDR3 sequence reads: CASSAFGTGVGGNTIYF. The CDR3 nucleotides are TGCGCCAGCAGCGCGTTCGGGACAGGGGTAGGAGGAAACACCATATATTTT.

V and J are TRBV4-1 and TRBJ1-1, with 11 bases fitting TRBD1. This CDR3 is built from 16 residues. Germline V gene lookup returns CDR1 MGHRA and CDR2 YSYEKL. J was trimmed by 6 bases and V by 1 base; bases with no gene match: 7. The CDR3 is CASSQGSGTGGPEAFF. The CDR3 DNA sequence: TGCGCCAGCAGCCAAGGATCCGGGACAGGGGGGCCTGAAGCTTTCTTT.

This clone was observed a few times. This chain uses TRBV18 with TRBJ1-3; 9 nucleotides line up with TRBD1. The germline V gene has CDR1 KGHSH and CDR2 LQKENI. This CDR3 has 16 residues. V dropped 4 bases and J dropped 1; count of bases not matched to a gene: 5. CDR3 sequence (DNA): TGTGCCAGCTCACTTCGGACAGGGGATTCTGGAAACACCATATATTTT. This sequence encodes CASSLRTGDSGNTIYF. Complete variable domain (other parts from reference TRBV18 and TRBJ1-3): NAGVMQNPRHLVRRRGQEARLRCSPMKGHSHVYWYRQLPEEGLKFMVYLQKENIIDESGMPKERFSAEFPKEGPSILRIQQVVRGDSAAYFCASSLRTGDSGNTIYFGEGSWLTVV.

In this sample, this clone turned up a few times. In DNA, the CDR3 is TGCGCCAGCAGCTCGGACAGGGGCGGCACAGATACGCAGTATTTT. This encodes CASSSDRGGTDTQYF. This chain joins TRBV5-1 and TRBJ2-3, with 9 nucleotides matching TRBD1. Germline values: CDR1 SGHRS, CDR2 YFSETQ. Trimming took 3 bases from V and 1 from J; bases not matched to a gene: 3. The CDR3 contains 15 residues. The variable domain in full, with the rest retrieved from reference TRBV5-1 and TRBJ2-3, is KAGVTQTPRYLIKTRGQQVTLSCSPISGHRSVSWYQQTPGQGLQFLFEYFSETQRNKGNFPGRFSGRQFSNSRSEMNVSTLELGDSALYLCASSSDRGGTDTQYFGPGTRLTVL.

The CDR3 region has the DNA TGTGCCAGCAGCGTCCTGCCCGGGAGCGCCCGCTACAATGAGCAGTTCTTC. Protein: CASSVLPGSARYNEQFF. The rearrangement links TRBV9 to TRBJ2-1, with D possibly being TRBD2 (6 bases). The CDR3 length is 17 residues. With 2 bases removed from V and 3 bases from J, the gap between germline ends came to 18 bases. The V gene's germline CDR1 is SGDLS and CDR2 YYNGEE.

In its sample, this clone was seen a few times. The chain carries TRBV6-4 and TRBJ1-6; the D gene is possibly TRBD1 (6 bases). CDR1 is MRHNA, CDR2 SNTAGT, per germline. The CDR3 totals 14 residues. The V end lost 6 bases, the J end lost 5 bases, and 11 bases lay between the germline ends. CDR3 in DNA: TGTGCCAGCAGCTCTACAGGGAATAATTCACCCCTCCACTTT. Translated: CASSSTGNNSPLHF.

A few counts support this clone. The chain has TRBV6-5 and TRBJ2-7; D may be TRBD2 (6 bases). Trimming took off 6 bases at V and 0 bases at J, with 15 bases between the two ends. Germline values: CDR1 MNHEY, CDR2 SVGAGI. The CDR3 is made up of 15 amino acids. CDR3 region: CASRTTAGGSYEQYF. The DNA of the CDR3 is TGTGCCAGCAGAACAACGGCCGGGGGCTCCTACGAGCAGTACTTC.

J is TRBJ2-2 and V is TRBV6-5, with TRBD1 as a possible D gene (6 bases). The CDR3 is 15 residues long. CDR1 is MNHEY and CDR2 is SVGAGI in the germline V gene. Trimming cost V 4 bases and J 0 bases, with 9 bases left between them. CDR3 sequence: CASSLQGANTGELFF. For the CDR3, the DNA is TGTGCCAGCAGTTTACAGGGAGCGAACACCGGGGAGCTGTTTTTT.

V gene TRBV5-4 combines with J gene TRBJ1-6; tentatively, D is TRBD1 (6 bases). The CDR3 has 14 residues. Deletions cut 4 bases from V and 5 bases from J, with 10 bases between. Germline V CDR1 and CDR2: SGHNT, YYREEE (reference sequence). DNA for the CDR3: TGTGCCAGCAGCCACCGACAGGATAATTCACCCCTCCACTTT. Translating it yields CASSHRQDNSPLHF.

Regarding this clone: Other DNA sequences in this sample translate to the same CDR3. CDR3 coding DNA: TGTGCCAGCAGCCTCCGGGGAGGCGGAGAGACCCAGTACTTC. This sequence encodes CASSLRGGGETQYF. This chain links TRBV5-4 with TRBJ2-5; D possibly corresponds to TRBD2 (6 bases). CDR1 and CDR2 from the germline V gene are SGHNT and YYREEE (reference sequence). V lost 4 bases, J lost 4 bases, and 14 bases lay in between. The CDR3 sequence is 14 residues long.